Sequencing of this TCR beta chain was carried out in a study of cytomegalovirus exposure and HLA in healthy donors. The PCR employed 60 Vbeta primers together with 13 Jbeta primers. Profiled with immunoSEQ multiplex PCR; TCRdb holds only in-frame clones, not every one. The table for this sample gives around 70,000 clones. The V end was cut by 3 bases, the J end by 3 bases, with 23 bases between. Germline V gives CDR1 KGHSH, CDR2 LQKENI. CDR3 length: 18 residues. Donors sampled were nominally healthy, though unrecorded immune exposures were likely. Material: PBMCs. This clonotype was obtained from a female donor in good health and CMV-seropositive. The V call is TRBV18, the J call TRBJ1-1; a possible D gene is TRBD1 (5 bases). CDR3 sequence reads: CASSPGWSGGRGDTEAFF. The CDR3 nucleotides read TGTGCCAGCTCACCGGGTTGGAGCGGGGGGAGAGGGGACACTGAAGCTTTCTTT. The full variable domain, with the rest looked up from reference TRBV18 and TRBJ1-1, is NAGVMQNPRHLVRRRGQEARLRCSPMKGHSHVYWYRQLPEEGLKFMVYLQKENIIDESGMPKERFSAEFPKEGPSILRIQQVVRGDSAAYFCASSPGWSGGRGDTEAFFGQGTRLTVV.